Presented here are 28 T cell receptor beta chains from one specimen sequenced in a study of blood T cell repertoires in COVID-19. Clones were read by immunoSEQ multiplex PCR, and TCRdb kept only the in-frame ones, dropping some. The sample yields some 24,000 clones, about 89% seen once. Sequencing input: peripheral blood. The receptors derive from a man aged 45-65 years with active COVID-19.

This clone occurred once. The V and J genes are TRBV28 and TRBJ2-3; 12 bases map to TRBD2. Looked up from germline, CDR1 is MDHEN and CDR2 is SYDVKM. CDR3 size: 16 residues. V shed 6 bases, J shed 4 bases, and the junction held 8 bases outside the gene matches. CDR3: CASRLWTSGNADTQYF. In DNA form, the CDR3 reads TGTGCCAGCAGGCTATGGACTAGCGGGAACGCAGATACGCAGTATTTT.

This chain links TRBV29-1 with TRBJ2-5, with unresolved D. The CDR3 totals 13 residues. Germline assignment: CDR1 SQVTM and CDR2 ANQGSEA. Trimming cost V 4 bases and J 5 bases, with 14 bases left between them. In nucleotides, the CDR3 is TGCAGCGTTGTCTGGCAGGTCGGTGAGACCCAGTACTTC. This encodes CSVVWQVGETQYF.

Here the CDR3 DNA reads TGTGCCAGCAGCCTACAGGGGGCGCGGGGAGAGACCCAGTACTTC. Translated: CASSLQGARGETQYF. The chain combines TRBV28 with TRBJ2-5, with 9 bases that match TRBD1. This CDR3 comprises 15 residues. CDR1 and CDR2 from the germline V gene are MDHEN and SYDVKM. V was pared by 6 bases and J by 4 bases, with 9 bases of the junction left unmatched.

The chain combines TRBV5-1 with TRBJ1-6; possibly TRBD1 for D (5 bases). Trimming took 4 bases from V and 6 from J, leaving 14 bases between them. The CDR3 contains 15 residues. Germline V CDR1 and CDR2: SGHRS, YFSETQ. CDR3 DNA sequence: TGCGCCAGCAGCGAGGGGACTTTGTCTAATTCACCCCTCCACTTT. Translated: CASSEGTLSNSPLHF. The complete variable domain, with remaining parts taken from reference TRBV5-1 and TRBJ1-6, reads KAGVTQTPRYLIKTRGQQVTLSCSPISGHRSVSWYQQTPGQGLQFLFEYFSETQRNKGNFPGRFSGRQFSNSRSEMNVSTLELGDSALYLCASSEGTLSNSPLHFGNGTRLTVT.

J is TRBJ2-1 and V is TRBV3-1 (or the pseudogene TRBV3-2); 12 bases are a match to TRBD2. The length of the CDR3 is 16 residues. Germline V gives CDR1 LGHDT, CDR2 YNNKEL (reference sequence). Trimming cost V 1 base and J 4 bases; bases outside gene matches: 2. CDR3 sequence: CASSQGLAGVYNEQFF. The DNA for the CDR3 is TGTGCCAGCAGCCAAGGACTAGCGGGGGTTTACAATGAGCAGTTCTTC.

The rearrangement joins TRBV6-5 to TRBJ2-5, with D tentatively TRBD2 (6 bases). Per the germline V gene, CDR1 is MNHEY and CDR2 is SVGAGI. The CDR3 spans 14 residues. Trimming took 8 bases from V and 6 from J, leaving 19 bases between them. CDR3 bases: TGTGCCAGCTTGATTCCGGGCGGGGTGAAGACCCAGTACTTC. Protein sequence: CASLIPGGVKTQYF.

The V call is TRBV5-1, the J call TRBJ2-6; 8 nucleotides match TRBD1. Germline V lookup: CDR1 SGHRS, CDR2 YFSETQ. This CDR3 has 14 amino acids. J gave up 2 bases and V 7 bases, and 2 bases lay outside the gene matches. The CDR3: CASVQGAGANVLTF. In DNA, the CDR3 is TGCGCCAGCGTACAGGGGGCTGGGGCCAACGTCCTGACTTTC. Filled out from reference TRBV5-1 and TRBJ2-6, the complete variable domain reads KAGVTQTPRYLIKTRGQQVTLSCSPISGHRSVSWYQQTPGQGLQFLFEYFSETQRNKGNFPGRFSGRQFSNSRSEMNVSTLELGDSALYLCASVQGAGANVLTFGAGSRLTVL.

The table lists this clone with a few counts. CDR3 protein: CASSLRGAIYF. The CDR3 coding sequence is TGTGCCAGCAGTTTGAGAGGAGCCATATATTTT. The chain recombines TRBV28 with TRBJ1-3; D gene ambiguous. The CDR3 extends over 11 amino acids. The V and J ends lost 3 bases and 11 bases respectively, with 8 bases between them. CDR1 and CDR2 (germline): MDHEN, SYDVKM.

The rearrangement links TRBV15 to TRBJ2-7; TRBD1 matches 9 bases. The CDR3 sequence is 17 residues long. The germline V gene has CDR1 LNHNV and CDR2 YYDKDF (reference sequence). Trimming cost V 0 bases and J 2 bases; bases outside gene matches: 8. The CDR3 DNA sequence: TGTGCCACCAGCAGAGATATTGGGACAGGGTTTACCTACGAGCAGTACTTC. The encoded protein is CATSRDIGTGFTYEQYF.

The rearrangement links TRBV4-1 to TRBJ2-6, with 11 bases matching TRBD1. The V gene end was trimmed by 1 base and the J gene end by 4 bases; junction bases not matched to a gene: 18. The V gene's germline CDR1 is MGHRA and CDR2 YSYEKL. This CDR3 comprises 22 residues. CDR3 DNA sequence: TGCGCCAGCAGCCAAGTGTTTCTCGGAGTGAGGGACAGGGGGACAGGGGCCAACGTCCTGACTTTC. This gives the protein CASSQVFLGVRDRGTGANVLTF.

The chain combines TRBV7-2 with TRBJ1-2; D gene ambiguous. The CDR3 is made up of 14 amino acids. Germline V lookup: CDR1 SGHTA, CDR2 FQGNSA. V gave up 3 bases and J gave up 8 bases, with 16 bases separating them. CDR3 nucleotide sequence: TGTGCCAGCAGCTTCTCAGAGGGAGTTTTAGGCTACACCTTC. As protein: CASSFSEGVLGYTF.

This chain connects TRBV18 to TRBJ2-3; TRBD2 aligns across 15 bases. The CDR3 loop spans 18 amino acids. V was clipped by 5 bases and J by 3 bases; unmatched bases: 9. The germline V gene has CDR1 KGHSH and CDR2 LQKENI. This CDR3 reads CASSSFGTSGRRTDTQYF. The DNA of the CDR3 is TGTGCCAGCTCATCGTTTGGGACTAGCGGGAGGAGAACAGATACGCAGTATTTT.

The chain uses TRBV7-9 and TRBJ2-7; 8 positions agree with TRBD1. Germline trimming cut 5 bases from V and 0 bases from J; bases unmatched to any gene: 3. Per germline, CDR1 SEHNR and CDR2 FQNEAQ (reference sequence). The CDR3 has 14 residues. In nucleotides, the CDR3 is TGTGCCAGCAGCACGACAGGGGTCTCCTACGAGCAGTACTTC. It yields the protein CASSTTGVSYEQYF.

The rearrangement links TRBV5-1 to TRBJ2-7; no firm D call. The CDR3 contains 13 residues. Trimming removed 0 bases from V and 0 bases from J, with 4 bases in between. Germline V lookup: CDR1 SGHRS, CDR2 YFSETQ. DNA of the CDR3: TGCGCCAGCAGCTTGGCGGTCTCCTACGAGCAGTACTTC. Translating gives CASSLAVSYEQYF.

CDR3 loop: CSASRGAGNTIYF. The DNA of the CDR3 is TGCAGTGCTAGTCGGGGAGCTGGAAACACCATATATTTT. The chain couples TRBV20-1 to TRBJ1-3, with no clear D. The CDR3 has 13 amino acids. Trimming shortened V by 3 bases and J by 2 bases, and 8 bases separated the two germline ends. Germline loops: CDR1 DFQATT, CDR2 SNEGSKA (reference sequence).

The chain recombines TRBV2 with TRBJ1-3, with D possibly TRBD1 on 5 matching bases. This CDR3 is 16 amino acids long. Germline values: CDR1 SNHLY, CDR2 FYNNEI. Trimming left V 6 bases short and J 0 bases short, with 15 bases between. The CDR3 spells CASSQEGHRSGNTIYF. In DNA form, the CDR3 reads TGTGCCAGCAGCCAAGAAGGACATCGCTCTGGAAACACCATATATTTT.

This clone is medium-sized (0.01 to 0.1%) by share. CDR3 nucleotides: TGTGCCAGCAGTGAATACAGGTTTGGCTACACCTTC. As protein: CASSEYRFGYTF. V is TRBV25-1 and J is TRBJ1-2; unclear D gene. The CDR3 has 12 amino acids. The V gene's germline CDR1 is MGHDK and CDR2 SYGVNS. The V and J ends lost 0 bases and 7 bases respectively, with 6 bases between them.

The chain carries TRBV4-3 and TRBJ2-7, with 8 bases that match TRBD1. This CDR3 is 15 amino acids long. The junction had 8 bases not matched to a gene; V was cut back by 4 bases and J by 3 bases. The germline V gene has CDR1 LGHNA and CDR2 YSLEER. CDR3 coding DNA: TGCGCCAGCAGCCGACAACAGGGGGGAAACTACGAGCAGTACTTC. It yields the protein CASSRQQGGNYEQYF.

The chain joins TRBV6-5 to TRBJ2-7, with TRBD2 as a possible D gene (5 bases). The CDR3 is made up of 14 amino acids. Germline assignment: CDR1 MNHEY and CDR2 SVGAGI. Trimming took 6 bases from V and 0 from J, leaving 12 bases between them. The CDR3 DNA reads as TGTGCCAGCAGGTTAGCCGGGAACTCCTACGAGCAGTACTTC. It is translated as CASRLAGNSYEQYF.

This sequence joins TRBV27 and TRBJ1-2; 10 nucleotides align to TRBD1. The V gene end was trimmed by 8 bases and the J gene end by 8 bases; junction bases not matched to a gene: 11. The CDR3 is 14 amino acids. Germline V gene data show CDR1 as MNHEY and CDR2 as SMNVEV (reference sequence). CDR3 coding DNA: TGTGCCAGCGGGTCACGACAGGGGGCGTCGGGCTACACCTTC. It translates to CASGSRQGASGYTF.

The rearrangement joins TRBV7-6 to TRBJ2-5; 7 bases fit TRBD2. Looked up from germline, CDR1 is SGHVS and CDR2 is FNYEAQ. The length of the CDR3 is 15 residues. V lost 1 base and J lost 2; bases outside the gene matches: 4. CDR3 sequence reads: CASSLGTSRQETQYF. The CDR3, as DNA: TGTGCCAGCAGCTTAGGGACTAGTCGGCAAGAGACCCAGTACTTC.

This chain connects TRBV29-1 to TRBJ2-1; 10 bases align to TRBD1. With 7 bases clipped from V and 7 bases from J, the junction kept 1 base outside the gene matches. The germline V gene has CDR1 SQVTM and CDR2 ANQGSEA. The CDR3 runs to 11 residues. The chain's CDR3 is CSADRGNEQFF. DNA for the CDR3: TGCAGCGCGGACAGGGGGAATGAGCAGTTCTTC.

V is TRBV20-1 and J is TRBJ1-1; D remains unclear. CDR1 is DFQATT, CDR2 SNEGSKA, per germline (reference sequence). The CDR3 spans 12 residues. The V gene lost 3 bases and the J gene lost 6 bases, with 11 bases spanning the gap. The CDR3 loop reads CSASPRIAEAFF. For the CDR3, the DNA is TGCAGTGCTAGTCCCCGTATAGCTGAAGCTTTCTTT.

The chain uses TRBV28 and TRBJ1-6; 8 bases fit TRBD1. The CDR3 is made up of 14 amino acids. Trimming took 6 bases from V and 9 from J; bases not matched to a gene: 7. Germline CDR1 reads MDHEN; CDR2 reads SYDVKM. CDR3 DNA: TGTGCCAGCAGCCCGGGACAGGTGGTTTCACCCCTCCACTTT. Its protein product is CASSPGQVVSPLHF.

This rearrangement joins TRBV4-1 to TRBJ2-7; weak D call: TRBD2 (5 bases). Germline V gene data show CDR1 as MGHRA and CDR2 as YSYEKL. The length of the CDR3 is 13 residues. Trimming removed 4 bases from V and 2 bases from J, with 9 bases in between. CDR3 bases: TGCGCCAGCAGCCCTCGGACTGCCTACGAGCAGTACTTC. The encoded protein is CASSPRTAYEQYF.

The CDR3 region is CASRVTGVFSGANVLTF. The CDR3 DNA sequence: TGTGCCAGTAGGGTGACAGGAGTTTTCTCTGGGGCCAACGTCCTGACTTTC. The gene calls are TRBV19 and TRBJ2-6; D might be TRBD1 (6 bases). With 6 bases removed from V and 0 bases from J, the gap between germline ends came to 15 bases. Germline loops: CDR1 LNHDA, CDR2 SQIVND (reference sequence). This CDR3 has 17 residues.

This rearrangement joins TRBV19 to TRBJ2-1; D perhaps matches TRBD2 (6 bases). Trimming cost V 10 bases and J 5 bases, with 18 bases left between them. The germline V gene encodes CDR1 LNHDA and CDR2 SQIVND (reference sequence). This CDR3 has 14 amino acids. The CDR3 DNA reads as TGTGCCACGGGGGAGGAGGGTGCCCACAATGAGCAGTTCTTC. This codes for CATGEEGAHNEQFF.

J is TRBJ2-5 and V is TRBV27; TRBD1 might be the D (5 bases). Deletions cut 2 bases from V and 5 bases from J, with 12 bases between. Germline V gives CDR1 MNHEY, CDR2 SMNVEV (reference sequence). The CDR3 is made up of 14 amino acids. CDR3 nucleotides: TGTGCCAGCAGTTTACAGGGTGGCGCTGAGACCCAGTACTTC. This gives the protein CASSLQGGAETQYF.